These 12 T cell receptor beta chains share one sample of origin, sequenced in a study of shared clonotypes between healthy human individuals. Clones were sequenced by immunoSEQ multiplex PCR, and TCRdb holds only the in-frame ones, with some missing. Altogether roughly 2.5 million clones are present, around 94% being singletons, with the ten largest covering around 0.14%. The sequenced sample was naive CD4+ T cells sorted from blood. Subset meaning: CD45RA+ positively selected. All receptors derive from a man younger than 35 in good health.

As regards this clone: Other DNA sequences in this sample translate to the same CDR3. V is TRBV30 and J is TRBJ2-1; the match to TRBD1 covers 9 bases. Unmatched junction bases numbered 6, after V lost 0 bases and J lost 6 bases. The germline CDR1 and CDR2 sequences are GTSNPN and SVGIG (reference sequence). The CDR3 runs 15 residues. The CDR3 spells CAWSVRQGVGNEQFF. The CDR3 DNA follows: TGTGCCTGGAGTGTACGACAGGGGGTGGGCAATGAGCAGTTCTTC.

Only one count was recorded for this clone. The rearrangement links TRBV7-2 to TRBJ2-5; D may be TRBD2 (6 bases). The J call is uncertain, as TRBJ2-7 better fits the DNA end. The germline V gene has CDR1 SGHTA and CDR2 FQGNSA. This CDR3 region has 14 residues. The CDR3 nucleotides are TGTGCCAGCGAGCCGGGACTCAAAACTGGCGAGCAGTACTTC. This encodes CASEPGLKTGEQYF.

The chain uses TRBV6-1 and TRBJ1-6, with 8 bases matching TRBD1. This CDR3 comprises 14 residues. V lost 4 bases, J lost 11 bases, and 7 bases stayed unmatched. CDR1 is MNHNS and CDR2 is SASEGT in the germline V gene. The CDR3 DNA reads as TGTGCCAGCAGTGGAGACAGGGGAGTAACACCCCTCCACTTT. Translation: CASSGDRGVTPLHF.

The chain employs TRBV28 and TRBJ2-1; TRBD2 might be the D (6 bases). CDR1 is MDHEN and CDR2 is SYDVKM in the germline V gene. The CDR3 is 15 residues long. V dropped 2 bases and J dropped 7 bases, with 15 bases sitting between them. The CDR3 coding sequence is TGTGCCAGCAGTTTAATAGAGGCGGGAAAAAATGAGCAGTTCTTC. Amino acid sequence: CASSLIEAGKNEQFF.

The chain is built from TRBV2 and TRBJ2-5; the D gene is possibly TRBD2 (5 bases). CDR1 and CDR2 from the germline V gene are SNHLY and FYNNEI. There are 13 residues in the CDR3. V lost 8 bases to trimming and J lost 0 bases, with 10 bases between them. The CDR3 loop reads CASSVAYQETQYF. The CDR3 region has the DNA TGTGCCAGCTCAGTAGCGTACCAAGAGACCCAGTACTTC.

This rearrangement joins TRBV28 to TRBJ1-5, with 8 bases identical to TRBD1. Germline V gives CDR1 MDHEN, CDR2 SYDVKM. V dropped 5 bases and J dropped 3; count of bases not matched to a gene: 15. The CDR3 covers 18 residues. Here the CDR3 DNA reads TGTGCCAGCAGTCCCGCTTCCCTCCAGGGGGCGGACAATCAGCCCCAGCATTTT. It encodes CASSPASLQGADNQPQHF. The full variable domain, completed using reference TRBV28 and TRBJ1-5, is DVKVTQSSRYLVKRTGEKVFLECVQDMDHENMFWYRQDPGLGLRLIYFSYDVKMKEKGDIPEGYSVSREKKERFSLILESASTNQTSMYLCASSPASLQGADNQPQHFGDGTRLSIL.

The genes are TRBV5-1 and TRBJ2-4; D gene ambiguous. V was shortened by 1 base and J by 12 bases, with 17 bases between the two germline ends. The CDR3 extends over 14 amino acids. Germline CDR1 and CDR2: SGHRS and YFSETQ. The CDR3 protein is CASSLTDPDRDQYF. The CDR3 nucleotides read TGCGCCAGCAGCTTGACCGATCCCGATCGAGATCAGTACTTC. Full variable domain (rest looked up from reference TRBV5-1 and TRBJ2-4): KAGVTQTPRYLIKTRGQQVTLSCSPISGHRSVSWYQQTPGQGLQFLFEYFSETQRNKGNFPGRFSGRQFSNSRSEMNVSTLELGDSALYLCASSLTDPDRDQYFGAGTRLSVL.

This chain links TRBV7-9 with TRBJ1-2; tentatively, D is TRBD1 (6 bases). This CDR3 spans 15 amino acids. The germline V gene encodes CDR1 SEHNR and CDR2 FQNEAQ (reference sequence). The V end was cut by 4 bases, the J end by 5 bases, with 17 bases between. Written as DNA, the CDR3 is TGTGCCAGCAGCTCGAAAGGGGGGCGCGAATATGGCTACACCTTC. Translated, it gives CASSSKGGREYGYTF.

The rearrangement joins TRBV4-1 to TRBJ2-5; D might be TRBD1 or TRBD2, each matching 5 bases. The CDR3 runs 15 residues. The germline gives CDR1 MGHRA, CDR2 YSYEKL. Between the trimmed V and J ends, which lost 4 bases and 2 bases, there was a span of 14 bases. CDR3 amino acids: CASSPGRWDQETQYF. Here the CDR3 DNA reads TGCGCCAGCAGCCCGGGGCGTTGGGATCAAGAGACCCAGTACTTC.

This chain connects TRBV18 to TRBJ2-7, with D unresolved. Germline CDR1 reads KGHSH; CDR2 reads LQKENI. The CDR3 loop spans 12 amino acids. V was pared by 6 bases and J by 4 bases, with 10 bases between. CDR3 coding DNA: TGTGCCAGCTCTGGCCAAAATTACGAGCAGTACTTC. This gives the protein CASSGQNYEQYF.

The chain is built from TRBV7-2 and TRBJ2-1; the match to TRBD2 covers 11 bases. The V and J ends lost 2 bases and 0 bases, in that order; junction bases with no gene match: 6. CDR3 length: 18 amino acids. Germline V gene data show CDR1 as SGHTA and CDR2 as FQGNSA. The CDR3 sequence is CASSLSQLAGASYNEQFF. The CDR3 nucleotides are TGTGCCAGCAGCTTATCCCAACTAGCGGGAGCCTCCTACAATGAGCAGTTCTTC.

The gene calls are TRBV5-1 and TRBJ2-1; D gene unclear. Trimming took off 0 bases at V and 2 bases at J, with 12 bases between the two ends. This CDR3 region has 16 residues. Germline assignment: CDR1 SGHRS and CDR2 YFSETQ. The CDR3 loop is CASSLAAAATYNEQFF. Here the CDR3 DNA reads TGCGCCAGCAGCTTGGCCGCGGCGGCCACCTACAATGAGCAGTTCTTC.